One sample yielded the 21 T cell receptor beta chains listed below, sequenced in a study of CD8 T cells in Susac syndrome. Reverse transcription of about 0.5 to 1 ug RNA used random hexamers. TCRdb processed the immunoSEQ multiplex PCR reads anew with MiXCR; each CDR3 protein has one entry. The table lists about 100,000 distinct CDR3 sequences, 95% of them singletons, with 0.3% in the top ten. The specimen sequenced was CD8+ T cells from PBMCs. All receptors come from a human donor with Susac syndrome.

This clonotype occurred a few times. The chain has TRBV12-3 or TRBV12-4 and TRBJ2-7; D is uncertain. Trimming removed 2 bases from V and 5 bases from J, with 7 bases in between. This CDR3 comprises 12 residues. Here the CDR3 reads CASSLTVNEQYF. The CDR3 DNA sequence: TGTGCCAGCAGTTTAACCGTCAACGAGCAGTACTTC.

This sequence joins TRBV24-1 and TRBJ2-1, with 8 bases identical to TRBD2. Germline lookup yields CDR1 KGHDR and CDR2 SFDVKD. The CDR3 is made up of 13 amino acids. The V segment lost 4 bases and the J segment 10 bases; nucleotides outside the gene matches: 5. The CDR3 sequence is CATSDGLAREQFF. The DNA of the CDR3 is TGTGCCACCAGTGACGGACTAGCTAGGGAGCAGTTCTTC.

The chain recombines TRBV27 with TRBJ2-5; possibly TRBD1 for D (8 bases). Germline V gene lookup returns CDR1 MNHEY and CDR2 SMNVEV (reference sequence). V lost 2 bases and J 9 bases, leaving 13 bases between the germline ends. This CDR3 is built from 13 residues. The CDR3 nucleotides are TGTGCCAGCAGTTTACGGACAGGGAGGGCCCAGTACTTC. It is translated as CASSLRTGRAQYF.

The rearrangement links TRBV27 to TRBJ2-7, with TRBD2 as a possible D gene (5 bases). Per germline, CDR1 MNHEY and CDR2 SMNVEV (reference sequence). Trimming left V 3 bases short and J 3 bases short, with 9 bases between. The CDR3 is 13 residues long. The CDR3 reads CASSFRESYEQYF. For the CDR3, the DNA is TGTGCCAGCAGTTTTCGGGAAAGCTACGAGCAGTACTTC.

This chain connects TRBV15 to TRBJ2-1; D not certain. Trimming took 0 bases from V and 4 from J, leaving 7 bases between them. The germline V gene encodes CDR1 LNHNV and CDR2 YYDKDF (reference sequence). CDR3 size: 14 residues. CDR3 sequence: CATSRDYGYNEQFF. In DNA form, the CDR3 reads TGTGCCACCAGCAGAGACTACGGGTACAATGAGCAGTTCTTC.

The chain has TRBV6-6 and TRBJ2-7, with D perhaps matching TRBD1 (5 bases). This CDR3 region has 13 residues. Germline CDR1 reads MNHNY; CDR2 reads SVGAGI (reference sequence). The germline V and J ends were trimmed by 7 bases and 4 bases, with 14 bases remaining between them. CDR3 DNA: TGTGCCAGCACCCCCCCAGGGCGTTACGAGCAGTACTTC. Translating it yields CASTPPGRYEQYF.

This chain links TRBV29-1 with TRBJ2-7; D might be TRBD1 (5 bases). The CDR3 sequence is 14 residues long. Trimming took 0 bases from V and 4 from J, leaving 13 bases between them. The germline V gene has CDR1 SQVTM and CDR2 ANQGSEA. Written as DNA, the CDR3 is TGCAGCGTTGAAGACAGGGAATCAGATTACGAGCAGTACTTC. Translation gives CSVEDRESDYEQYF.

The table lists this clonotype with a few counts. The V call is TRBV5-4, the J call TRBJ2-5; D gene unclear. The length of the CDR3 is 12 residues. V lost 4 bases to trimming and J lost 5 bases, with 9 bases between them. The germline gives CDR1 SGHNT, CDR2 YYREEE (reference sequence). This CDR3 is CASSQAGETQYF. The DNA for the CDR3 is TGTGCCAGCAGCCAGGCCGGCGAGACCCAGTACTTC.

CDR3 nucleotides: TGCAGTGCTAGAGATCGGAGCAGCACAGATACGCAGTATTTT. This sequence encodes CSARDRSSTDTQYF. The chain recombines TRBV20-1 with TRBJ2-3; no firm D call. Trimming pared 0 bases from V and 0 bases from J, leaving 7 bases between. This CDR3 comprises 14 residues. The germline V gene has CDR1 DFQATT and CDR2 SNEGSKA (reference sequence).

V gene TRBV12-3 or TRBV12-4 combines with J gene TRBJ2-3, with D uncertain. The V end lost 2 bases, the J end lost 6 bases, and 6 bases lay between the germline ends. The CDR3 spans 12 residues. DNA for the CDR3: TGTGCCAGCAGTTTAATTCGGGATACGCAGTATTTT. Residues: CASSLIRDTQYF.

In DNA form, the CDR3 reads TGCAGTGCTAGAGGGGCCCAATGGCCAGTGACCTACGAGCAGTACTTC. Translation gives CSARGAQWPVTYEQYF. The V call is TRBV20-1, the J call TRBJ2-7; D is unclear. Deletions cut 1 base from V and 2 bases from J, with 18 bases between. CDR1 and CDR2 from the germline V gene are DFQATT and SNEGSKA (reference sequence). The CDR3 extends over 16 amino acids.

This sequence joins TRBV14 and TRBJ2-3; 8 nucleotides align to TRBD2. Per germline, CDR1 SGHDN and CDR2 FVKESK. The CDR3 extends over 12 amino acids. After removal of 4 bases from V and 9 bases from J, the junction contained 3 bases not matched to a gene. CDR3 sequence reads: CASSPSGGTQYF. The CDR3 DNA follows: TGTGCCAGCAGCCCCTCGGGGGGGACGCAGTATTTT.

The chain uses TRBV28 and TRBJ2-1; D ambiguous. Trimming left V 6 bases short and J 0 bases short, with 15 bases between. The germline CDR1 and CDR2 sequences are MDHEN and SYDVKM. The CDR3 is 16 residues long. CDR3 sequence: CASSPPNRRSYNEQFF. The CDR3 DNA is TGTGCCAGCAGCCCCCCCAACCGTCGCTCCTACAATGAGCAGTTCTTC.

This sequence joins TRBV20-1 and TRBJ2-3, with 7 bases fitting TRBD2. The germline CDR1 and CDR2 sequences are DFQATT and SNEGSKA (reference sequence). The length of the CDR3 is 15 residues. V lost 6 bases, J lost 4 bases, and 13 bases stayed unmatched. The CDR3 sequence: CSARAPRLAADTQYF. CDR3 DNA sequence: TGCAGTGCACGGGCCCCCAGACTAGCCGCAGATACGCAGTATTTT.

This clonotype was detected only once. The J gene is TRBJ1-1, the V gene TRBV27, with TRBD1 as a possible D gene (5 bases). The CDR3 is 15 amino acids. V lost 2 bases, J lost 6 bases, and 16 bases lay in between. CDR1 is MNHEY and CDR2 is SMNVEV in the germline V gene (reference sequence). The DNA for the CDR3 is TGTGCCAGCAGTTTAGCGGCCGACAGTCTTTCTGAAGCTTTCTTT. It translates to CASSLAADSLSEAFF.

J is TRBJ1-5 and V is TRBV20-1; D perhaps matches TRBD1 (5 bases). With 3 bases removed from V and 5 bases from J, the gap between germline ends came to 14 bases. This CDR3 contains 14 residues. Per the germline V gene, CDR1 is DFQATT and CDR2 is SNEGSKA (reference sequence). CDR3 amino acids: CSASESQGYQPQHF. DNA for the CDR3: TGCAGTGCTAGTGAATCCCAGGGATATCAGCCCCAGCATTTT.

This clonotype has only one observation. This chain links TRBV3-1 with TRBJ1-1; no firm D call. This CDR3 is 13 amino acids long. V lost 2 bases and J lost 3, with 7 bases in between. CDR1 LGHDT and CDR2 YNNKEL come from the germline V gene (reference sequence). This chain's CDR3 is CASSQLRDTEAFF. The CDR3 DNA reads TGTGCCAGCAGCCAATTGAGGGACACTGAAGCTTTCTTT.

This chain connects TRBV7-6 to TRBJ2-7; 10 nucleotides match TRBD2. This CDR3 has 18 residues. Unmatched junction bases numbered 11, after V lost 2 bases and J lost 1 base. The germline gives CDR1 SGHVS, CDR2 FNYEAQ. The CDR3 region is CASSLNPSSGSRSYEQYF. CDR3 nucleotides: TGTGCCAGCAGCTTAAACCCCTCTAGCGGGAGCCGATCCTACGAGCAGTACTTC.

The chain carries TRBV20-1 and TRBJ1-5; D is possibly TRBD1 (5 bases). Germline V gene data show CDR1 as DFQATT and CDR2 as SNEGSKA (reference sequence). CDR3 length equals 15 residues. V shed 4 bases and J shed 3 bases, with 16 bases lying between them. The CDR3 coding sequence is TGCAGTGCTATAGTTCTCGACAGCCCCAATCAGCCCCAGCATTTT. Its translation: CSAIVLDSPNQPQHF.

DNA of the CDR3: TGTGCCAGCAGCGTAGCCGGGGGAGGTTCACCCCTCCACTTT. Encoded protein: CASSVAGGGSPLHF. This chain links TRBV9 with TRBJ1-6; TRBD1 is a possible D gene (5 bases). V lost 0 bases and J 9 bases, leaving 10 bases between the germline ends. Germline assignment: CDR1 SGDLS and CDR2 YYNGEE. This CDR3 contains 14 residues.

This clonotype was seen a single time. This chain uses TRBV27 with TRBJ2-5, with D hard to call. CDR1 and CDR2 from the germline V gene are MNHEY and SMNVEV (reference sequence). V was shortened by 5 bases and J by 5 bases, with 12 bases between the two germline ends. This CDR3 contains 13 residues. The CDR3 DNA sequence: TGTGCCAGCAGTAGGGTACCAAGGGAGACCCAGTACTTC. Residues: CASSRVPRETQYF.